This T cell receptor beta chain originates from a study of human T cells and chemical hapten exposure. The time point: patch test 2, 6 weeks after DPC sensitization. The sample's treatment: therapeutic diphenylcyclopropenone sensitization with weekly scalp DPC. This CDR3 spans 15 amino acids. V was cut by 1 base and J by 2 bases, with 11 bases left in between. CDR1 is SGHTA and CDR2 is FQGNSA in the germline V gene. General study results and limits: Unchanged with DPC sensitization were TCRs above 1 in 1000 frequency.

TCRdb analysed the RACE reads with MiXCR anew, one entry per CDR3 protein. The data show more than 110,000 distinct CDR3 sequences, about 12% seen once. Concerning this clonotype itself: Its antigen is currently unknown.

The chain combines TRBV7-2 with TRBJ1-1; TRBD1 is a possible D gene (6 bases). This TCR was sampled from a woman between 50 and 59 years old with alopecia areata. Some clones in this sample may be carry-over from other donors' samples. The material sequenced was whole blood, taken in connection with sensitization to the hapten diphenylcyclopropenone (DPC). CDR3 nucleotide sequence: TGTGCCAGCAGCTTAGGCAGGGGCGGTAACACTGAAGCTTTCTTT. It is translated as CASSLGRGGNTEAFF.